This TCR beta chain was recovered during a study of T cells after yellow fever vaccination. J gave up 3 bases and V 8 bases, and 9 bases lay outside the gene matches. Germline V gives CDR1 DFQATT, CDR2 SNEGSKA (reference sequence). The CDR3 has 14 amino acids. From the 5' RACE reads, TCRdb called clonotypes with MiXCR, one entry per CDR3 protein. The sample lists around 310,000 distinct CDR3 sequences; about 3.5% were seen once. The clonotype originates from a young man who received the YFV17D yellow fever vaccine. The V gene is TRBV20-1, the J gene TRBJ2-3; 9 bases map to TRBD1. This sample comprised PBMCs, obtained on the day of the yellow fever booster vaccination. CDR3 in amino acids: CSTTGGAGTDTQYF. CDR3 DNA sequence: TGCAGTACAACAGGGGGCGCAGGTACAGATACGCAGTATTTT.